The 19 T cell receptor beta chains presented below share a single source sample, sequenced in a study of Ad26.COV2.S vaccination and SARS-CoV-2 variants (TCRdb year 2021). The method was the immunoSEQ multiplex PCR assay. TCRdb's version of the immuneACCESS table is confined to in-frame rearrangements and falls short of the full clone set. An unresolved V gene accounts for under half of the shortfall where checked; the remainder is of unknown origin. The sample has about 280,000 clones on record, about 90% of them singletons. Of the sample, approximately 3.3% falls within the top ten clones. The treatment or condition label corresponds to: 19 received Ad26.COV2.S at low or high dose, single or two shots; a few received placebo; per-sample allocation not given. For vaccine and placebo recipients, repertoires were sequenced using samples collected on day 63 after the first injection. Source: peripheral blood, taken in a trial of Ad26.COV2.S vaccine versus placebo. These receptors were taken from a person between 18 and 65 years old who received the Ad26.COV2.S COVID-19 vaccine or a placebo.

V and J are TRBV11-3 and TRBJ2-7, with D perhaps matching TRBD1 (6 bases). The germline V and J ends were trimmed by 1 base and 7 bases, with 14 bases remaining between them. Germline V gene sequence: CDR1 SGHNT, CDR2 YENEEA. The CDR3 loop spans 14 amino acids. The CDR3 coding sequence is TGTGCCAGCAGCTTAGGACAGGCACCGGGGGAGCAGTACTTC. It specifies CASSLGQAPGEQYF.

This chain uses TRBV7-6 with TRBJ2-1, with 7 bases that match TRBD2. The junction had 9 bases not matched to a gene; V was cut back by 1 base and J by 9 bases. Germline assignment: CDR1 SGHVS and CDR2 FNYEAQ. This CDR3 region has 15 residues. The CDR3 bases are TGTGCCAGCAGCTTAGGGCCCGCGAAGCGGGGTGAGCAGTTCTTC. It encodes CASSLGPAKRGEQFF. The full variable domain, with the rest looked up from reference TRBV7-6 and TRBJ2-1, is GAGVSQSPRYKVTKRGQDVALRCDPISGHVSLYWYRQALGQGPEFLTYFNYEAQQDKSGLPNDRFSAERPEGSISTLTIQRTEQRDSAMYRCASSLGPAKRGEQFFGPGTRLTVL.

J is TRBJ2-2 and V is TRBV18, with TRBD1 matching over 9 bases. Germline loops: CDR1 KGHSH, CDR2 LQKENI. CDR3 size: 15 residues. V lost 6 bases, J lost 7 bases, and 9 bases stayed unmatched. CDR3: CASSSGQGRNGELFF. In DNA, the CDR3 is TGTGCCAGCTCCTCCGGACAGGGGCGGAACGGGGAGCTGTTTTTT.

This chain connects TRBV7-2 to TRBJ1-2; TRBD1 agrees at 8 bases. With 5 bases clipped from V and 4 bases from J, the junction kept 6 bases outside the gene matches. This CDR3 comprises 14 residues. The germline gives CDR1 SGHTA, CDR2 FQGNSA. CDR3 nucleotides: TGTGCCAGCAGCCCCCCCGGGACAGGCTATGGCTACACCTTC. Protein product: CASSPPGTGYGYTF. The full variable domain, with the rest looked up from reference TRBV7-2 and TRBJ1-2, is GAGVSQSPSNKVTEKGKDVELRCDPISGHTALYWYRQSLGQGLEFLIYFQGNSAPDKSGLPSDRFSAERTGGSVSTLTIQRTQQEDSAVYLCASSPPGTGYGYTFGSGTRLTVV.

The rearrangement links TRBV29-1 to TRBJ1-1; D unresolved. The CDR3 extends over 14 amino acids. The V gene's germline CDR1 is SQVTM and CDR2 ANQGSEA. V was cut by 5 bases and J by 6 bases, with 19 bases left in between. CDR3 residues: CSVLKGSVIPEAFF. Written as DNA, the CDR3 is TGCAGCGTTTTGAAGGGAAGTGTTATCCCTGAAGCTTTCTTT.

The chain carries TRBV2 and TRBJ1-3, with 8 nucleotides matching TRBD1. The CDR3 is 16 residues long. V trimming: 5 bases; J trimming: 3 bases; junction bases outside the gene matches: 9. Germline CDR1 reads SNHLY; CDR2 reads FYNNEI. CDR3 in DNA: TGTGCCAGCAGTCCGGACAGGGCCGGCGGTGGAAACACCATATATTTT. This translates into CASSPDRAGGGNTIYF.

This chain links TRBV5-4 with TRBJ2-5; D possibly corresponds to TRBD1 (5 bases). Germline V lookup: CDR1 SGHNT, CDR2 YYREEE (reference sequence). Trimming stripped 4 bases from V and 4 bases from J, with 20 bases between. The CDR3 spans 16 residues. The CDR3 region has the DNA TGTGCCAGCAGCCCAACTCTGGGGCACGGAGTAGAGACCCAGTACTTC. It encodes CASSPTLGHGVETQYF. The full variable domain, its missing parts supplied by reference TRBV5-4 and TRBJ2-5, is ETGVTQSPTHLIKTRGQQVTLRCSSQSGHNTVSWYQQALGQGPQFIFQYYREEENGRGNFPPRFSGLQFPNYSSELNVNALELDDSALYLCASSPTLGHGVETQYFGPGTRLLVL.

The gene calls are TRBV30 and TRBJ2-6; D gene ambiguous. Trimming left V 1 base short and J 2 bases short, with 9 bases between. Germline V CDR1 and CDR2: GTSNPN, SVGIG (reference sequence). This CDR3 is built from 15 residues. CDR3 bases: TGTGCCTGGAGTGCCCACCTACCTGGGGCCAACGTCCTGACTTTC. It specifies CAWSAHLPGANVLTF. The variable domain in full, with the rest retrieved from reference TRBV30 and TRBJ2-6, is SQTIHQWPATLVQPVGSPLSLECTVEGTSNPNLYWYRQAAGRGLQLLFYSVGIGQISSEVPQNLSASRPQDRQFILSSKKLLLSDSGFYLCAWSAHLPGANVLTFGAGSRLTVL.

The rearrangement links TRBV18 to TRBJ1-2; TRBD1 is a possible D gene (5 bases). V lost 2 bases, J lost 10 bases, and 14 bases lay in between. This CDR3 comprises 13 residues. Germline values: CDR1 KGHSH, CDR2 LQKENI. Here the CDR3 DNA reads TGTGCCAGCTCACCAAGGGTAGAACAGGACTACACCTTC. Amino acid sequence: CASSPRVEQDYTF.

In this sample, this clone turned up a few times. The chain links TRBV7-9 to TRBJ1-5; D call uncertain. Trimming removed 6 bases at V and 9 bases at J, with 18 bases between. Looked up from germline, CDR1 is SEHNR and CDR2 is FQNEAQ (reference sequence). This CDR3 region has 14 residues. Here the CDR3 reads CASSRTGREGPQHF. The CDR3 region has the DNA TGTGCCAGCAGTCGGACGGGCCGGGAAGGGCCCCAGCATTTT.

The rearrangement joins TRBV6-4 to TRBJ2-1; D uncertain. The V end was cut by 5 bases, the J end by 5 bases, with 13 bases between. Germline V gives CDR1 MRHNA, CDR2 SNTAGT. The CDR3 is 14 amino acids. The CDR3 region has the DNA TGTGCCAGCAGTCGAACTAACCTAAACAATGAGCAGTTCTTC. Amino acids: CASSRTNLNNEQFF.

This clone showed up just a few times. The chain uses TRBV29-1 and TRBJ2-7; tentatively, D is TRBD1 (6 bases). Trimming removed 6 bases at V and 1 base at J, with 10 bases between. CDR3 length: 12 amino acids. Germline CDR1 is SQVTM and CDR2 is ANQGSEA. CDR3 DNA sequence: TGCAGCGTGCACACAGGGTCCTACGAGCAGTACTTC. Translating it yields CSVHTGSYEQYF.

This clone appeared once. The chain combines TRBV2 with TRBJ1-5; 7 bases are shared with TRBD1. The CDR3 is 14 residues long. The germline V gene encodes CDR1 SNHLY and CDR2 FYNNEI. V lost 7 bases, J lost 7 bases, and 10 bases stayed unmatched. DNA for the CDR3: TGTGCCAGCAAGGTGGAGGGGGCCAAGCAGCCCCAGCATTTT. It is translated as CASKVEGAKQPQHF.

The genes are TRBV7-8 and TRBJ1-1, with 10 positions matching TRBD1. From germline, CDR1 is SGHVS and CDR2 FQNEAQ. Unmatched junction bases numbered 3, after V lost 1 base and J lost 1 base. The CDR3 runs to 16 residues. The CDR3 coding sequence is TGTGCCAGCAGCTTAGTCCGGGACAGGGGGAACACTGAAGCTTTCTTT. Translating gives CASSLVRDRGNTEAFF.

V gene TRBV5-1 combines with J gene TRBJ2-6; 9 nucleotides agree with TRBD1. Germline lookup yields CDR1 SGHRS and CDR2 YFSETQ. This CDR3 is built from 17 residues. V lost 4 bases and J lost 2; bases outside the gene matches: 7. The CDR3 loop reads CASSRRDRVAGANVLTF. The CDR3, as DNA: TGCGCCAGCAGCCGCCGGGACAGGGTAGCTGGGGCCAACGTCCTGACTTTC.

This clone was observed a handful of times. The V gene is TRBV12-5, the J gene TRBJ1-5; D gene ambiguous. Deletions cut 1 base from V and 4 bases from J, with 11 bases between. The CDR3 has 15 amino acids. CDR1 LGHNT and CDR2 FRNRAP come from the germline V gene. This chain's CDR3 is CASGLGIPFNQPQHF. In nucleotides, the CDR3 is TGTGCTAGTGGTTTGGGGATACCTTTTAATCAGCCCCAGCATTTT.

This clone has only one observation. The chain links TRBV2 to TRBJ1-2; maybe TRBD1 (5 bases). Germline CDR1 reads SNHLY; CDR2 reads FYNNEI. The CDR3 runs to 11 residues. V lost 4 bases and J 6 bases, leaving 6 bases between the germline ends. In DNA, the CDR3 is TGTGCCAGCAGTGTCAGGGATGGCTACACCTTC. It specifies CASSVRDGYTF.

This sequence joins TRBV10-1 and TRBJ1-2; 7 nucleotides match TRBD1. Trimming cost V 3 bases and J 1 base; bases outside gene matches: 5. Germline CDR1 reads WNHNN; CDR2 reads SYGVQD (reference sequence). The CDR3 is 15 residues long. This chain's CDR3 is CASSDGTAGNYGYTF. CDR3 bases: TGCGCCAGCAGTGATGGGACAGCCGGTAACTATGGCTACACCTTC.

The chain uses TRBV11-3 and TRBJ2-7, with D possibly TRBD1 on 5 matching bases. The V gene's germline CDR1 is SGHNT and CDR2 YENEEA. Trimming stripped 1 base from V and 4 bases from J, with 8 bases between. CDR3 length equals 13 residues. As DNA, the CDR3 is TGTGCCAGCAGCTTAGCGGACACTTACGAGCAGTACTTC. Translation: CASSLADTYEQYF.